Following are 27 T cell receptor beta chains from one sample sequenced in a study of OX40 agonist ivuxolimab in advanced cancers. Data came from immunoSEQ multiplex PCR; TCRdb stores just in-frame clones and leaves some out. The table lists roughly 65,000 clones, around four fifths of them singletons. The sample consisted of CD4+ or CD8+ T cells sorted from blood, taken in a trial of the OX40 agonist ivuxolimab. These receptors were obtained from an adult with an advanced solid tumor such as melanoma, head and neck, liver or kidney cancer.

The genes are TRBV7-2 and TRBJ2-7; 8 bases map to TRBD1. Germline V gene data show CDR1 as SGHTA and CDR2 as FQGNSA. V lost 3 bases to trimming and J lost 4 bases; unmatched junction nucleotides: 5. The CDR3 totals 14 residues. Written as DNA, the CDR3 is TGTGCCAGCAGCTTTGACGGGGACAGGTACGAGCAGTACTTC. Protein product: CASSFDGDRYEQYF.

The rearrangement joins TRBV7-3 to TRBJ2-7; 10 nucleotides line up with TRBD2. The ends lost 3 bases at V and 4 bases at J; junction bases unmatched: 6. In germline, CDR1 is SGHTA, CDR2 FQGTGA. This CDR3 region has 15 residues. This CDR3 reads CASSLGSGRPYEQYF. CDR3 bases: TGTGCCAGCAGCTTGGGTAGCGGGAGGCCTTACGAGCAGTACTTC.

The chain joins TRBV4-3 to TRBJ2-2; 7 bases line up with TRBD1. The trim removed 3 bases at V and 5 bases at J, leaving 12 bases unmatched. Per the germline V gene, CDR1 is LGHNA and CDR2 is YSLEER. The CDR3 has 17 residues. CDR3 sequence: CASSHLVTGTETGELFF. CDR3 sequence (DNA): TGCGCCAGCAGCCACCTAGTGACAGGGACCGAAACCGGGGAGCTGTTTTTT.

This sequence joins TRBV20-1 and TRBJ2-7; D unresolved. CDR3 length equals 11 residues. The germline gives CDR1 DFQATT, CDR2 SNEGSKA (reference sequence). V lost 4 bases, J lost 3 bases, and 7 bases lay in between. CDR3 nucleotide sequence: TGCAGTGCTAAGGTCGACTACGAGCAGTACTTC. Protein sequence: CSAKVDYEQYF.

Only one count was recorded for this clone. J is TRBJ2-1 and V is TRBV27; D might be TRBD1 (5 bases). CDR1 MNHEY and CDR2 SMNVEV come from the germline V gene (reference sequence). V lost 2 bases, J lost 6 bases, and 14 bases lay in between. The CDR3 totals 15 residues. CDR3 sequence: CASSLITPRGNEQFF. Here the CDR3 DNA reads TGTGCCAGCAGTTTAATCACCCCTAGGGGCAATGAGCAGTTCTTC.

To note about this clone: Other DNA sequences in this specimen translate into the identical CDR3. The CDR3 DNA sequence: TGTGCCAGCAGCTTACTAGCGGGAGACACAGATACGCAGTATTTT. Protein sequence: CASSLLAGDTDTQYF. The chain recombines TRBV7-2 with TRBJ2-3; 10 positions match TRBD2. The V segment lost 2 bases and the J segment 2 bases; nucleotides outside the gene matches: 1. The CDR3 contains 15 residues. Germline CDR1 and CDR2: SGHTA and FQGNSA.

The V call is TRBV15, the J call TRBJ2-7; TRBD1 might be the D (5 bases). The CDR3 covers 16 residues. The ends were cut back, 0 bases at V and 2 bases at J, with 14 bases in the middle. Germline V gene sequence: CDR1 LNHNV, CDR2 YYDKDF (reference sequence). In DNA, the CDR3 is TGTGCCACCAGCAGAGAGATGGCAGGGATGCCCTACGAGCAGTACTTC. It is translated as CATSREMAGMPYEQYF. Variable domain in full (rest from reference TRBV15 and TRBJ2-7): DAMVIQNPRYQVTQFGKPVTLSCSQTLNHNVMYWYQQKSSQAPKLLFHYYDKDFNNEADTPDNFQSRRPNTSFCFLDIRSPGLGDTAMYLCATSREMAGMPYEQYFGPGTRLTVT.

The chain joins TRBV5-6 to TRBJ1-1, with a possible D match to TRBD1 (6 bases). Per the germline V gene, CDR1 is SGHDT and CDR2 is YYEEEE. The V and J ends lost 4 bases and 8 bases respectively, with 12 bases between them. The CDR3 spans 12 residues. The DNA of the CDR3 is TGTGCCAGCAGCCGCACAGGGACAGAAGCTTTCTTT. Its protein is CASSRTGTEAFF. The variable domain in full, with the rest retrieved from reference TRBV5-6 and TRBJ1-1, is DAGVTQSPTHLIKTRGQQVTLRCSPKSGHDTVSWYQQALGQGPQFIFQYYEEEERQRGNFPDRFSGHQFPNYSSELNVNALLLGDSALYLCASSRTGTEAFFGQGTRLTVV.

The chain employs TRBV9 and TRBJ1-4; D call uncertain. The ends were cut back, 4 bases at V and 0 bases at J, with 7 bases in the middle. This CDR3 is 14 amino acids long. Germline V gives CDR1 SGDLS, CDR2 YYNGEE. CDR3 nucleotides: TGTGCCAGCAGCTTCGGTCCAACTAATGAAAAACTGTTTTTT. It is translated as CASSFGPTNEKLFF.

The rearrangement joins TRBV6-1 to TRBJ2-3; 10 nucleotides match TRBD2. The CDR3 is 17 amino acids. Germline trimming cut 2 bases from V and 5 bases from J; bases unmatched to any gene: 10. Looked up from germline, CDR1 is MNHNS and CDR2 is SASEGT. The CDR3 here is CASSESPLAGVGDTQYF. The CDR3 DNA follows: TGTGCCAGCAGTGAATCCCCGCTAGCGGGAGTTGGAGATACGCAGTATTTT.

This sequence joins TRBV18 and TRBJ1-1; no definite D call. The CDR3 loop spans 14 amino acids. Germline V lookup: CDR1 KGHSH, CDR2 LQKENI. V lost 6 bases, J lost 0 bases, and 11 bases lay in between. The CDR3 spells CASSPVNMNTEAFF. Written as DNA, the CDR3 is TGTGCCAGCTCGCCAGTCAACATGAACACTGAAGCTTTCTTT.

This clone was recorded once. The CDR3 region is CASSLWAGAYEQYF. CDR3 bases: TGTGCCAGCAGTTTGTGGGCAGGGGCCTACGAGCAGTACTTC. The chain uses TRBV27 and TRBJ2-7, with D maybe TRBD1 (6 bases). There are 14 residues in the CDR3. The germline gives CDR1 MNHEY, CDR2 SMNVEV (reference sequence). V was trimmed by 3 bases and J by 2 bases, leaving 11 bases between them.

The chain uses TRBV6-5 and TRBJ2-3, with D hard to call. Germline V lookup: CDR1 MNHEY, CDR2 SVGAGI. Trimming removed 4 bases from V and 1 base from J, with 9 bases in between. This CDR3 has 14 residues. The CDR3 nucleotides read TGTGCCAGCAGTTCCCGCAGTGGCACAGATACGCAGTATTTT. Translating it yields CASSSRSGTDTQYF.

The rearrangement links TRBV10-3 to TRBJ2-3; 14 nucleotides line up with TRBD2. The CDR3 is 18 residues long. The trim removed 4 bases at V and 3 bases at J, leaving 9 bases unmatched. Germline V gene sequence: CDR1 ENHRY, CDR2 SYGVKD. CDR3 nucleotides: TGTGCCATCAGTGCCGGGACTAGCGGGAGCGGGAGAACAGATACGCAGTATTTT. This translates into CAISAGTSGSGRTDTQYF.

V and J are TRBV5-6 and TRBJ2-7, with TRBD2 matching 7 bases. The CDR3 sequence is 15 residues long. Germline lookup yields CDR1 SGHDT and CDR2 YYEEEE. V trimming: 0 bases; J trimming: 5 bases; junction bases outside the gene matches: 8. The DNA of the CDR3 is TGTGCCAGCAGCTTGGGCCCGGGACTAAAAGACGAGCAGTACTTC. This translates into CASSLGPGLKDEQYF. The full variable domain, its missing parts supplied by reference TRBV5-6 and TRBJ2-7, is DAGVTQSPTHLIKTRGQQVTLRCSPKSGHDTVSWYQQALGQGPQFIFQYYEEEERQRGNFPDRFSGHQFPNYSSELNVNALLLGDSALYLCASSLGPGLKDEQYFGPGTRLTVT.

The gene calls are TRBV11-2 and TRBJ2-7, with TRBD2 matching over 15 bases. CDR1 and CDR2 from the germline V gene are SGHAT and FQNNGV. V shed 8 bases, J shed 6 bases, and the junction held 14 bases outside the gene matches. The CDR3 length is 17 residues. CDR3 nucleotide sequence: TGTGCCAGCGGATACCTGGGACTAGCGGGAGGAGGGAGCGAGCAGTACTTC. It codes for CASGYLGLAGGGSEQYF.

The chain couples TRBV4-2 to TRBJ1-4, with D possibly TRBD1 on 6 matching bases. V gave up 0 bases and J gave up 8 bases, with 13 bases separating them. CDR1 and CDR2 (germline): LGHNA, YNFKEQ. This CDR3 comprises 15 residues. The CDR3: CASSQDLQGGEKLFF. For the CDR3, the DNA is TGTGCCAGCAGCCAAGATCTTCAAGGGGGGGAAAAACTGTTTTTT.

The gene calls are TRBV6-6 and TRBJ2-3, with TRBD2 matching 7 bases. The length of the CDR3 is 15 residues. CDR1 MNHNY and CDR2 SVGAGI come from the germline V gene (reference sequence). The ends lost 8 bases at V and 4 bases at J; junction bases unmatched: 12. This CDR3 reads CASGWPGGSADTQYF. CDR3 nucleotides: TGTGCCAGCGGGTGGCCGGGGGGTAGCGCAGATACGCAGTATTTT.

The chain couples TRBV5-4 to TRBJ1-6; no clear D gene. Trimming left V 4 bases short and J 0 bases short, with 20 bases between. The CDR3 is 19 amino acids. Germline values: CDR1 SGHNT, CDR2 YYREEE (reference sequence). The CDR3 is CASSIRTPIGSSYNSPLHF. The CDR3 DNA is TGTGCCAGCAGCATAAGGACCCCGATTGGGAGCTCCTATAATTCACCCCTCCACTTT.

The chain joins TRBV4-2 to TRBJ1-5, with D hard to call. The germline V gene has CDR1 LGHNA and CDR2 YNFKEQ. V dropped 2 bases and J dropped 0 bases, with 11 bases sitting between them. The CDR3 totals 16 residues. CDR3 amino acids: CASSQFPPYSNQPQHF. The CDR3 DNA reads TGTGCCAGCAGCCAATTCCCACCTTATAGCAATCAGCCCCAGCATTTT.

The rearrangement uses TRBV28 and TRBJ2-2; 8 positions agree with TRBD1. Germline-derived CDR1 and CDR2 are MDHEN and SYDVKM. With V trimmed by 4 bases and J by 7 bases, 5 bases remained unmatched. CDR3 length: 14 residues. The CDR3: CASSSGQEVGELFF. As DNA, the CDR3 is TGTGCCAGCAGTTCGGGACAGGAGGTCGGGGAGCTGTTTTTT.

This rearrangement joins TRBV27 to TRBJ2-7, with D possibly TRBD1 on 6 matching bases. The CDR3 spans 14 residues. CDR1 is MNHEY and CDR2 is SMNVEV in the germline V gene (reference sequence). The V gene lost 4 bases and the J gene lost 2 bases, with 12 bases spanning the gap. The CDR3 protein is CASSYQGGPYEQYF. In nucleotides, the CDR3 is TGTGCCAGCAGTTACCAAGGGGGTCCCTACGAGCAGTACTTC.

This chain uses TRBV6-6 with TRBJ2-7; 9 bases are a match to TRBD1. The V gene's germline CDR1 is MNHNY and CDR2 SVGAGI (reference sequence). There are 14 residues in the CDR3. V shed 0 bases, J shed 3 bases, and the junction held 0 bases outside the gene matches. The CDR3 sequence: CASSYSGQGYEQYF. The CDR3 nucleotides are TGTGCCAGCAGTTACTCGGGACAGGGCTACGAGCAGTACTTC.

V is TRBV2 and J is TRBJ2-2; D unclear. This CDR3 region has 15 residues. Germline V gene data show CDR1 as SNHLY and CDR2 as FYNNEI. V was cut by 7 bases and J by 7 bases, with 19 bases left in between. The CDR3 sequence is CASTKGATASGELFF. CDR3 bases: TGTGCCAGCACGAAAGGAGCCACTGCGAGCGGGGAGCTGTTTTTT.

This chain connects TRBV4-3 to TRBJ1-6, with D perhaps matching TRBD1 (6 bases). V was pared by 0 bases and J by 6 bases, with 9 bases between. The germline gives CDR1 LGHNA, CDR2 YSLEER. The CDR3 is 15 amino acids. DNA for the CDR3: TGCGCCAGCAGCCAAGAAGGCAGGGGTAATTCACCCCTCCACTTT. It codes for CASSQEGRGNSPLHF.

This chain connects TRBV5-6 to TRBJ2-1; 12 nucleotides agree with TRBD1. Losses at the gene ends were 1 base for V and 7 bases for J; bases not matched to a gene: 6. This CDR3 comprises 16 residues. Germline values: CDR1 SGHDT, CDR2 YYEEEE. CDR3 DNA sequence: TGTGCCAGCAGCTTGAATTGGGACAGGGGGCTTAATGAGCAGTTCTTC. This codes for CASSLNWDRGLNEQFF.

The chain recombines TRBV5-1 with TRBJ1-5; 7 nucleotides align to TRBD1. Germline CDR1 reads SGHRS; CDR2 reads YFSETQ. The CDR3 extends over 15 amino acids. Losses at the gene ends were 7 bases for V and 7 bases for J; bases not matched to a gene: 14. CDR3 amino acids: CASRQGSDERQPQHF. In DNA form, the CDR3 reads TGCGCCAGCCGACAGGGTTCAGACGAAAGGCAGCCCCAGCATTTT.